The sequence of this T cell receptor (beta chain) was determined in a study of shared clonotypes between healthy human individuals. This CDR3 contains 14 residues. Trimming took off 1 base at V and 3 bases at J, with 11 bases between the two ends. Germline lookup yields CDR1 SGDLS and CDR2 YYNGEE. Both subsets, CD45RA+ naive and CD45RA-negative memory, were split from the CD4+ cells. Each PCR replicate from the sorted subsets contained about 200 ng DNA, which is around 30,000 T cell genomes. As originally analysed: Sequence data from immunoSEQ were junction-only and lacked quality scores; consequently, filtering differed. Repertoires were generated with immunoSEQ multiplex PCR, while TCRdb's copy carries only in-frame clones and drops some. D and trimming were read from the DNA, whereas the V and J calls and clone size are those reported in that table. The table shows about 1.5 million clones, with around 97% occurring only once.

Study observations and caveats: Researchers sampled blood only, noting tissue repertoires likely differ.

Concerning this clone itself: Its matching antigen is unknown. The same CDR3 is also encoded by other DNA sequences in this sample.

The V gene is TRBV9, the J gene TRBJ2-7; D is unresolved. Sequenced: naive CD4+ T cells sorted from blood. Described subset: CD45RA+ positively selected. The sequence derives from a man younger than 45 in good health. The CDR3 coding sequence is TGTGCCAGCAGCGTATCACCAGATAGCTACGAGCAGTACTTC. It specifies CASSVSPDSYEQYF.